What follows are 28 T cell receptor beta chains derived from one specimen sequenced in a study of vaccination and CD4 T cells after COVID-19 (dated 2022 in TCRdb). Reading the label with the study, this specimen's treatment or condition is: approximately nine-day PBMC culture with coronavirus spike peptide pools or control peptides (ViraFEST assay). What these receptors recognize is not known. The library was made by PCR. Sequencing instrument: Illumina iSeq 100. TCR sequencing of DNA from cultured CD4+ T cells used the Oncomine TCR Beta short-read assay at the Johns Hopkins FTIC core. The public reads were run again by TCRdb, first through fastp at Q25 and then through MiXCR, and only productive beta chains were kept. For every CDR3 protein sequence, its rows merge into one entry that carries the most common genes and DNA. In this sample the table shows roughly 15,000 distinct CDR3 sequences, roughly 28% of which occur a single time. In total, the top ten clones hold roughly a quarter of the sample.

The sequenced sample was cultured CD4+ T cells from blood. These receptors all stem from a human donor with COVID-19.

This clonotype was counted a few times. J is TRBJ1-6 and V is TRBV2; no definite D call. The CDR3 sequence is 12 residues long. The ends were cut back, 4 bases at V and 5 bases at J, with 3 bases in the middle. Germline assignment: CDR1 SNHLY and CDR2 FYNNEI. The CDR3 sequence is CASSGNNSPLHF. CDR3 DNA: TGTGCCAGCAGTGGGAATAATTCACCCCTCCACTTT. Using reference TRBV2 and TRBJ1-6 for the parts outside the CDR3, the full variable domain is EPEVTQTPSHQVTQMGQEVILRCVPISNHLYFYWYRQILGQKVEFLVSFYNNEISEKSEIFDDQFSVERPDGSNFTLKIRSTKLEDSAMYFCASSGNNSPLHFGNGTRLTVT.

The chain is built from TRBV30 and TRBJ2-7; 8 bases map to TRBD1. From germline, CDR1 is GTSNPN and CDR2 SVGIG (reference sequence). V trimming: 4 bases; J trimming: 2 bases; junction bases outside the gene matches: 13. The CDR3 length is 16 residues. CDR3 region: CAWTQVGQGYPYEQYF. The DNA of the CDR3 is TGTGCCTGGACTCAGGTCGGACAGGGATACCCCTACGAGCAGTACTTC.

The chain employs TRBV6-1 and TRBJ2-2; possibly TRBD2 for D (6 bases). CDR1 is MNHNS and CDR2 is SASEGT in the germline V gene. V dropped 8 bases and J dropped 1 base, with 17 bases sitting between them. This CDR3 is 16 amino acids long. CDR3 sequence reads: CASGFPLAWNTGELFF. The CDR3, as DNA: TGTGCCAGCGGGTTTCCCCTAGCGTGGAACACCGGGGAGCTGTTTTTT.

The chain uses TRBV7-3 and TRBJ1-1; weak D call: TRBD1 (6 bases). The CDR3 loop spans 14 amino acids. Germline CDR1 and CDR2: SGHTA and FQGTGA. Trimming took off 6 bases at V and 1 base at J, with 12 bases between the two ends. The CDR3 protein is CASSPQGTNTEAFF. The CDR3 nucleotides read TGTGCCAGCAGTCCTCAGGGGACGAACACTGAAGCTTTCTTT. Filled out from reference TRBV7-3 and TRBJ1-1, the complete variable domain reads GAGVSQTPSNKVTEKGKYVELRCDPISGHTALYWYRQSLGQGPEFLIYFQGTGAADDSGLPNDRFFAVRPEGSVSTLKIQRTERGDSAVYLCASSPQGTNTEAFFGQGTRLTVV.

The CDR3 coding sequence is TGTGCCAGCAGGCGGGAGACTAGCTTGGGCGAGACCCAGTACTTC. Protein product: CASRRETSLGETQYF. V gene TRBV6-1 combines with J gene TRBJ2-5, with 7 bases aligning to TRBD2. Germline V CDR1 and CDR2: MNHNS, SASEGT. The V and J ends lost 6 bases and 5 bases, in that order; junction bases with no gene match: 12. The CDR3 extends over 15 amino acids.

The chain links TRBV18 to TRBJ1-5; 12 bases agree with TRBD1. The V segment lost 6 bases and the J segment 6 bases; nucleotides outside the gene matches: 6. The length of the CDR3 is 15 residues. Looked up from germline, CDR1 is KGHSH and CDR2 is LQKENI. The CDR3 DNA reads TGTGCCAGCTCGTCCGGGACAGGGGGCGTTCAGCCCCAGCATTTT. Translating gives CASSSGTGGVQPQHF.

J is TRBJ2-1 and V is TRBV6-4, with D perhaps TRBD2 (7 bases). V lost 2 bases and J 6 bases, leaving 17 bases between the germline ends. CDR1 is MRHNA and CDR2 is SNTAGT in the germline V gene. The CDR3 has 16 residues. CDR3 amino acids: CASSDPQRGQFNEQFF. CDR3 nucleotide sequence: TGTGCCAGCAGTGACCCGCAGCGGGGACAATTCAATGAGCAGTTCTTC.

This chain connects TRBV5-4 to TRBJ1-1; D uncertain. V was shortened by 0 bases and J by 1 base, with 10 bases between the two germline ends. The CDR3 loop spans 15 amino acids. The germline V gene encodes CDR1 SGHNT and CDR2 YYREEE (reference sequence). CDR3 in amino acids: CASSLAYPGNTEAFF. The DNA for the CDR3 is TGTGCCAGCAGCTTGGCCTATCCGGGGAACACTGAAGCTTTCTTT. Looking up the rest from reference TRBV5-4 and TRBJ1-1 gives the full variable domain: ETGVTQSPTHLIKTRGQQVTLRCSSQSGHNTVSWYQQALGQGPQFIFQYYREEENGRGNFPPRFSGLQFPNYSSELNVNALELDDSALYLCASSLAYPGNTEAFFGQGTRLTVV.

Only a few counts were recorded for this clonotype. The chain combines TRBV19 with TRBJ1-2, with 9 nucleotides matching TRBD1. This CDR3 is built from 16 residues. Germline lookup yields CDR1 LNHDA and CDR2 SQIVND (reference sequence). The J segment lost 4 bases and the V segment lost 4 bases, leaving 10 bases of the junction unmatched. The CDR3 bases are TGTGCCAGTAGTAAAGGGGGGGGACAGGGAAGCTATGGCTACACCTTC. Its translation: CASSKGGGQGSYGYTF.

This clonotype has a handful of counts. This chain joins TRBV12-3 or TRBV12-4 and TRBJ1-6; D uncertain. The CDR3 is 13 residues long. V lost 8 bases to trimming and J lost 10 bases, with 15 bases between them. The CDR3, as DNA: TGTGCCAGCCTAACCGGGATTTTCTCACCCCTCCACTTT. Translation gives CASLTGIFSPLHF.

The chain employs TRBV11-2 and TRBJ2-5; 9 nucleotides line up with TRBD1. Germline V gene data show CDR1 as SGHAT and CDR2 as FQNNGV. The CDR3 extends over 17 amino acids. The ends lost 8 bases at V and 1 base at J; junction bases unmatched: 14. The CDR3 is CASRDGKQGAIQETQYF. The CDR3 DNA reads as TGTGCCAGCCGAGATGGGAAACAGGGGGCGATCCAAGAGACCCAGTACTTC.

This clonotype was observed a few times. V is TRBV6-1 and J is TRBJ2-1; 7 bases match TRBD1. The germline V gene has CDR1 MNHNS and CDR2 SASEGT. The CDR3 runs 15 residues. Germline trimming cut 7 bases from V and 0 bases from J; bases unmatched to any gene: 6. The CDR3 DNA is TGTGCCAGCACCAGGGACAGTGCCTCCTACAATGAGCAGTTCTTC. Encoded protein: CASTRDSASYNEQFF.

The chain joins TRBV20-1 to TRBJ2-5; D remains unclear. V was shortened by 0 bases and J by 2 bases, with 13 bases between the two germline ends. CDR3 length: 15 residues. Germline CDR1 reads DFQATT; CDR2 reads SNEGSKA (reference sequence). The CDR3 spells CSARDNVGRQETQYF. The CDR3 DNA reads TGCAGTGCTAGAGATAATGTGGGCAGACAAGAGACCCAGTACTTC.

The chain recombines TRBV11-1 with TRBJ2-5, with TRBD1 matching 7 bases. The CDR3 covers 18 residues. CDR1 is SGHAT, CDR2 FQDESV, per germline (reference sequence). The ends lost 5 bases at V and 2 bases at J; junction bases unmatched: 17. CDR3 DNA: TGTGCCAGCAGCCGAAGATTTACAGGGACAGCGGAACAAGAGACCCAGTACTTC. This gives the protein CASSRRFTGTAEQETQYF.

The chain couples TRBV19 to TRBJ2-1; TRBD2 matches 11 bases. CDR1 LNHDA and CDR2 SQIVND come from the germline V gene (reference sequence). CDR3 size: 19 residues. With V trimmed by 5 bases and J by 2 bases, 14 bases remained unmatched. Written as DNA, the CDR3 is TGTGCCAGTAGTCCGGGGAGGCTAGCGGGGGGACTGACCTACAATGAGCAGTTCTTC. Its translation is CASSPGRLAGGLTYNEQFF.

This clonotype was observed a single time. The chain employs TRBV2 and TRBJ2-5; 7 bases align to TRBD1. After removal of 8 bases from V and 7 bases from J, the junction contained 10 bases not matched to a gene. Germline CDR1 and CDR2: SNHLY and FYNNEI. The CDR3 loop spans 13 amino acids. The CDR3 DNA is TGTGCCAGCGCGGGCCAGGGGGTCGGGACCCAGTACTTC. Translating gives CASAGQGVGTQYF.

The chain links TRBV6-5 to TRBJ1-2; the match to TRBD1 covers 7 bases. This CDR3 comprises 14 residues. Germline CDR1 and CDR2: MNHEY and SVGAGI. J gave up 4 bases and V 2 bases, and 4 bases lay outside the gene matches. This chain's CDR3 is CASSYGGTAYGYTF. The CDR3 DNA sequence: TGTGCCAGCAGTTACGGGGGGACAGCCTATGGCTACACCTTC.

In its sample, this clonotype was seen a few times. Here the CDR3 reads CASHAGGSTDTQYF. The CDR3 nucleotides read TGTGCCAGTCACGCGGGGGGAAGCACAGATACGCAGTATTTT. The chain recombines TRBV12-3 or TRBV12-4 with TRBJ2-3, with 8 bases that match TRBD2. V trimming: 9 bases; J trimming: 0 bases; junction bases outside the gene matches: 5. CDR3 length equals 14 residues.

V gene TRBV12-3 or TRBV12-4 combines with J gene TRBJ1-2, with D possibly matching TRBD1 (5 bases). The V end lost 7 bases, the J end lost 3 bases, and 18 bases lay between the germline ends. The CDR3 length is 15 residues. As DNA, the CDR3 is TGTGCCAGCACTCCTTTCCGGGGGAGTGACTATGGCTACACCTTC. Translated, it gives CASTPFRGSDYGYTF.

The genes are TRBV20-1 and TRBJ2-1, with 9 nucleotides matching TRBD2. CDR3 length: 16 residues. V was pared by 5 bases and J by 3 bases, with 11 bases of the junction left unmatched. Looked up from germline, CDR1 is DFQATT and CDR2 is SNEGSKA (reference sequence). The CDR3, as DNA: TGCAGTGCTGTGCCGGCTGGTAGCGGGGGCTACAATGAGCAGTTCTTC. Translated, it gives CSAVPAGSGGYNEQFF.

The V and J genes are TRBV29-1 and TRBJ1-1; TRBD1 matches 10 bases. Trimming took 7 bases from V and 0 from J; bases not matched to a gene: 5. CDR3 size: 14 residues. Germline CDR1 SQVTM, CDR2 ANQGSEA. The CDR3 bases are TGCAGCGGAAGACAGGGGGCCATGAACACTGAAGCTTTCTTT. It yields the protein CSGRQGAMNTEAFF.

The rearrangement uses TRBV11-3 and TRBJ1-1; 9 positions match TRBD1. CDR1 is SGHNT, CDR2 YENEEA, per germline. Trimming removed 5 bases from V and 3 bases from J; junction bases left unmatched: 10. This CDR3 is built from 16 residues. CDR3 coding DNA: TGTGCCAGCAGCCCGGGGACAGGGTTACCCCACACTGAAGCTTTCTTT. This translates into CASSPGTGLPHTEAFF. Full variable domain (remainder filled in from reference TRBV11-3 and TRBJ1-1): EAGVVQSPRYKIIEKKQPVAFWCNPISGHNTLYWYLQNLGQGPELLIRYENEEAVDDSQLPKDRFSAERLKGVDSTLKIQPAELGDSAVYLCASSPGTGLPHTEAFFGQGTRLTVV.

CDR3 sequence: CASSPSSGRTNYGYTF. The CDR3 DNA reads TGTGCCAGCAGCCCCTCCAGCGGACGGACTAACTATGGCTACACCTTC. The chain links TRBV7-2 to TRBJ1-2; no clear D gene. From germline, CDR1 is SGHTA and CDR2 FQGNSA. V was trimmed by 5 bases and J by 0 bases, leaving 16 bases between them. The CDR3 spans 16 residues.

V gene TRBV7-8 combines with J gene TRBJ2-1, with TRBD1 matching over 9 bases. CDR1 and CDR2 (germline): SGHVS, FQNEAQ. The CDR3 has 17 residues. J gave up 7 bases and V 4 bases, and 14 bases lay outside the gene matches. The chain's CDR3 is CASSSPPGTGIKNEQFF. The DNA for the CDR3 is TGTGCCAGCAGCTCCCCGCCCGGGACAGGGATTAAGAATGAGCAGTTCTTC.

V usage is TRBV9 and J usage is TRBJ1-6, with a tentative D call TRBD1 (6 bases). Germline loops: CDR1 SGDLS, CDR2 YYNGEE. The length of the CDR3 is 14 residues. Trimming took off 7 bases at V and 5 bases at J, with 13 bases between the two ends. The CDR3, as DNA: TGTGCCAGCTCGGGTGGGGGGCATAATTCACCCCTCCACTTT. Translated: CASSGGGHNSPLHF.

The V call is TRBV19, the J call TRBJ1-1, with D uncertain. The CDR3 length is 14 residues. Deletions cut 4 bases from V and 11 bases from J, with 20 bases between. Germline assignment: CDR1 LNHDA and CDR2 SQIVND (reference sequence). The CDR3 spells CASSREFRAPGAFF. In nucleotides, the CDR3 is TGTGCCAGTAGTAGAGAGTTTAGGGCTCCTGGGGCTTTCTTT.

The rearrangement uses TRBV6-1 and TRBJ2-5; 7 nucleotides line up with TRBD2. Germline trimming cut 0 bases from V and 0 bases from J; bases unmatched to any gene: 10. In germline, CDR1 is MNHNS, CDR2 SASEGT. The CDR3 consists of 18 residues. The CDR3 sequence is CASSEALGEGTYQETQYF. For the CDR3, the DNA is TGTGCCAGCAGTGAAGCGCTAGGGGAGGGTACCTACCAAGAGACCCAGTACTTC.

This clonotype was counted a few times. The rearrangement links TRBV5-4 to TRBJ1-2, with 8 nucleotides matching TRBD1. The J segment lost 0 bases and the V segment lost 4 bases, leaving 5 bases of the junction unmatched. Germline-derived CDR1 and CDR2 are SGHNT and YYREEE (reference sequence). The CDR3 has 15 residues. CDR3 coding DNA: TGTGCCAGCAGCCTACAGGGGGTAACTAACTATGGCTACACCTTC. Residues: CASSLQGVTNYGYTF.